This record looks at one TCR beta chain sequence and its context. It has no known antigen specificity. No per-base quality is available; no much larger clone lies one base away. Libraries were prepared through 5' RACE. Sequencer: NextSeq 500. To correct for sequencing error and PCR bias, the TCR library protocol tagged individual cDNA molecules with unique molecular identifiers. Both TCR alpha and beta chains were sequenced, and tight co-correlation was observed between alpha and beta sequence abundances in each sample. In the paper's pipeline: V gene, J gene and CDR3 annotation of TCR sequences was performed with Decombinator V4. Expanded TCRs were defined as changing significantly between any two time points under a Poisson model with p below 0.0001. TCR abundances were normalised to the total number of TCRs sequenced per sample and expressed as counts per million. MAIT TCRs were defined by TRAV1-2 paired with TRAJ12, TRAJ20 or TRAJ33, and iNKT TCRs by TRAV10 paired with TRAJ18. VDJdb, accessed 1 November 2021, was searched for CMV, EBV and SARS-CoV-2 annotated TCRs, with TCRs annotated for multiple antigens excluded. TCRdb itself trimmed the public reads at Q25 with fastp, ran MiXCR and retained productive beta chains. Under each unique CDR3 protein, matching rows form one entry showing the most common genes and DNA. TCRdb's processing, not the authors' own work, is the source of the V and J calls. The sample has around 61,000 distinct CDR3 sequences on record, around an eighth of them singletons. Of the sample, 2.9% is held by the ten largest clones.

The germline V gene supplies CDR1 SGHTS and CDR2 YDEGEE. From the cysteine through the phenylalanine, the CDR3 covers 12 amino acids. Just the 36-base CDR3 DNA is kept, in frame starting at base 1. Trimming removed 3 bases from V and 5 bases from J, leaving 8 bases between the germline ends. A case-control design nested within a healthcare worker cohort in London, UK, was used, with weekly nasopharyngeal swab PCR tests and blood sampling performed. Healthcare workers were recruited during the week of the UK lockdown, between 23 and 31 March 2020, and followed weekly for up to 16 weeks. The entry originates in a study of early T cells in non-severe SARS-CoV-2 infection (dated by TCRdb to the early 2020s). About the study as a whole: Because TCR sequencing relied on bulk RNA taken from unsorted whole blood, pairing of alpha and beta chains was not possible. The full study reports these points: VDJdb matching was skewed toward anti-spike CD8 responses and likely underestimated virus-specific expansions, missing private and CD4 specificities.

The receptor was isolated from an adult who was a healthcare worker with PCR-confirmed SARS-CoV-2 infection or an uninfected control (not recorded which). Sequencing was performed on whole blood. This receptor chain uses TRBV5-8 and TRBJ1-1, with the D segment identity uncertain. The DNA sequence is TGTGCCAGCAGCTCGGATATTACTGAAGCTTTCTTT. Its product reads: CASSSDITEAFF.